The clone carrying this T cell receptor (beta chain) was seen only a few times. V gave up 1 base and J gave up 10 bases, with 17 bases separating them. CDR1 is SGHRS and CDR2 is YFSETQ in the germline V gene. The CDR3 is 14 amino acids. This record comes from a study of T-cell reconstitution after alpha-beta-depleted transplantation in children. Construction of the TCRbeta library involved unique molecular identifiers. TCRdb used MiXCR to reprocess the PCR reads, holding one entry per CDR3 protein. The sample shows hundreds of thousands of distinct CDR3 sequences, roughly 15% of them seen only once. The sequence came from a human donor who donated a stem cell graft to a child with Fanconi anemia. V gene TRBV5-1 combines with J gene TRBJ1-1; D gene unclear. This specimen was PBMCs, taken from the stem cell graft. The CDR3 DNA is TGCGCCAGCAGCTTGCTACCGAGGAAGGATTCAGCTTTCTTT. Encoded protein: CASSLLPRKDSAFF. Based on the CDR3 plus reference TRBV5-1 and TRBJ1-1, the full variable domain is KAGVTQTPRYLIKTRGQQVTLSCSPISGHRSVSWYQQTPGQGLQFLFEYFSETQRNKGNFPGRFSGRQFSNSRSEMNVSTLELGDSALYLCASSLLPRKDSAFFGQGTRLTVV.